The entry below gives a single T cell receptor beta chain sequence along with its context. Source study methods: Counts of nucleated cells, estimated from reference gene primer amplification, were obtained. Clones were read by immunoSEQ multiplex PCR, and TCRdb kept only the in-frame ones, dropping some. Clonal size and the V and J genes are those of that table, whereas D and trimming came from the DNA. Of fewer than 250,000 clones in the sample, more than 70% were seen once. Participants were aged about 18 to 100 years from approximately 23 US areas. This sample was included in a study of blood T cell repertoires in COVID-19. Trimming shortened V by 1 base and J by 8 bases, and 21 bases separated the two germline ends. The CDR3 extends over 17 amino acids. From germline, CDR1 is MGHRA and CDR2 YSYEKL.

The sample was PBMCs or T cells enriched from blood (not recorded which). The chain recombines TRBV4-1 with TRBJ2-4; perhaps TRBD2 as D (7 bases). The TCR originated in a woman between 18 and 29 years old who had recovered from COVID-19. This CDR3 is CASSQGYTGGLLYIQYF. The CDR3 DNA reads TGCGCCAGCAGCCAAGGTTATACGGGGGGCCTTCTTTACATTCAGTACTTC.